This T cell receptor beta chain originates from a study of blood T cell repertoires in COVID-19. Across the study: Spain, Italy and the United States supplied samples that represented acute and convalescent COVID-19. Sample material is recorded as cDNA or gDNA derived from T cells, B-cell-depleted T cells, or PBMCs.

The ends were cut back, 1 base at V and 1 base at J, with 11 bases in the middle. The CDR3 contains 15 residues. Germline loops: CDR1 SGHTS, CDR2 YDEGEE. Original analysis: Nucleated cell counts were estimated from reference gene primer amplification. The data were produced by immunoSEQ multiplex PCR, yet TCRdb's version contains in-frame clones alone and is incomplete. V, J and clone size derive from that table, while D and trimming were established from the DNA sequence. The sample has around 100,000 clones, roughly nine tenths seen once; the top ten hold under 20%. This TCR came from an elderly woman in a cohort sampled during active COVID-19. The specimen sequenced was peripheral blood. The chain recombines TRBV5-8 with TRBJ2-5; weak D call: TRBD1 (5 bases). The CDR3 protein is CASSLYLTAQETQYF. The DNA of the CDR3 is TGTGCCAGCAGCTTGTATCTGACAGCCCAAGAGACCCAGTACTTC.